A single sample is the source of the 13 T cell receptor beta chains below, sequenced in a study of blood T cell repertoires in COVID-19. Sequenced by immunoSEQ multiplex PCR; TCRdb stores in-frame clones only, minus some. The sample lists some 80,000 clones; less than 90% were seen once. Input material: peripheral blood. These receptors originate from a man in his sixties with active or convalescent COVID-19.

The V and J genes are TRBV12-3 or TRBV12-4 and TRBJ2-5; D perhaps matches TRBD2 (6 bases). The CDR3 runs to 13 residues. The V gene lost 7 bases and the J gene lost 5 bases, with 14 bases spanning the gap. The CDR3 sequence is CASTSGVGETQYF. The CDR3 bases are TGTGCCAGCACCTCGGGGGTAGGGGAGACCCAGTACTTC.

The genes are TRBV20-1 and TRBJ1-2; 7 positions agree with TRBD1. V shed 3 bases and J 2 bases; nucleotides not matched to a gene: 3. Germline assignment: CDR1 DFQATT and CDR2 SNEGSKA (reference sequence). This CDR3 spans 13 amino acids. In DNA, the CDR3 is TGCAGTGCTAGTGAGGGACAGAACTATGGCTACACCTTC. It yields the protein CSASEGQNYGYTF.

The chain has TRBV11-3 and TRBJ2-2, with 7 positions matching TRBD1. This CDR3 has 16 residues. Germline V gene sequence: CDR1 SGHNT, CDR2 YENEEA. J was trimmed by 4 bases and V by 0 bases; bases with no gene match: 5. CDR3 amino acids: CASSLDGQEPTGELFF. As DNA, the CDR3 is TGTGCCAGCAGCTTAGATGGACAGGAACCCACCGGGGAGCTGTTTTTT.

The rearrangement uses TRBV18 and TRBJ2-7, with 7 bases that match TRBD1. After removal of 4 bases from V and 1 base from J, the junction contained 10 bases not matched to a gene. CDR3 length: 16 residues. Germline V CDR1 and CDR2: KGHSH, LQKENI. The CDR3, as DNA: TGTGCCAGCTCACTAACTCCGACAGGGCCTTCCTACGAGCAGTACTTC. Amino acids: CASSLTPTGPSYEQYF.

The genes are TRBV6-5 and TRBJ1-1; tentatively, D is TRBD1 (5 bases). Germline V gene data show CDR1 as MNHEY and CDR2 as SVGAGI. CDR3 length: 15 amino acids. Deletions cut 0 bases from V and 4 bases from J, with 12 bases between. The CDR3 sequence: CASSYSPGWGTEAFF. The CDR3 bases are TGTGCCAGCAGTTACTCCCCAGGGTGGGGCACTGAAGCTTTCTTT.

Only a few counts were recorded for this clone. The V and J genes are TRBV7-2 and TRBJ1-1, with a weak D call TRBD1 (6 bases). This CDR3 comprises 14 residues. Germline loops: CDR1 SGHTA, CDR2 FQGNSA. V lost 6 bases, J lost 1 base, and 12 bases lay in between. The CDR3 sequence is CASRARQENTEAFF. In DNA, the CDR3 is TGTGCCAGCAGGGCCCGACAGGAGAACACTGAAGCTTTCTTT. The full variable domain, its missing parts supplied by reference TRBV7-2 and TRBJ1-1, is GAGVSQSPSNKVTEKGKDVELRCDPISGHTALYWYRQSLGQGLEFLIYFQGNSAPDKSGLPSDRFSAERTGGSVSTLTIQRTQQEDSAVYLCASRARQENTEAFFGQGTRLTVV.

This chain links TRBV10-3 with TRBJ1-5; 7 nucleotides align to TRBD1. This CDR3 region has 15 residues. The ends lost 0 bases at V and 7 bases at J; junction bases unmatched: 6. Looked up from germline, CDR1 is ENHRY and CDR2 is SYGVKD. CDR3 in amino acids: CAISESGTEEQPQHF. CDR3 bases: TGTGCCATCAGTGAGTCGGGGACAGAGGAACAGCCCCAGCATTTT.

The chain is built from TRBV2 and TRBJ1-1; 7 nucleotides match TRBD1. After removal of 6 bases from V and 4 bases from J, the junction contained 8 bases not matched to a gene. This CDR3 comprises 14 residues. From germline, CDR1 is SNHLY and CDR2 FYNNEI. The CDR3 protein is CASSREGAGTEAFF. In DNA form, the CDR3 reads TGTGCCAGCAGCCGTGAGGGGGCCGGCACTGAAGCTTTCTTT.

The genes are TRBV18 and TRBJ1-1; weak D call: TRBD1 (6 bases). From germline, CDR1 is KGHSH and CDR2 LQKENI. The germline V and J ends were trimmed by 5 bases and 4 bases, with 14 bases remaining between them. The length of the CDR3 is 14 residues. The DNA of the CDR3 is TGTGCCAGCTCAAAGGAGAGCAGGGGCACTGAAGCTTTCTTT. Translation gives CASSKESRGTEAFF. Based on the CDR3 plus reference TRBV18 and TRBJ1-1, the full variable domain is NAGVMQNPRHLVRRRGQEARLRCSPMKGHSHVYWYRQLPEEGLKFMVYLQKENIIDESGMPKERFSAEFPKEGPSILRIQQVVRGDSAAYFCASSKESRGTEAFFGQGTRLTVV.

In DNA form, the CDR3 reads TGTGCCAGCAGCGGGGGAACAGGGGAAGTCTTCTATGGCTACACCTTC. Translating it yields CASSGGTGEVFYGYTF. The V call is TRBV5-5, the J call TRBJ1-2, with 7 bases fitting TRBD1. V shed 4 bases and J 4 bases; nucleotides not matched to a gene: 13. The germline CDR1 and CDR2 sequences are SGHKS and YYEKEE (reference sequence). The CDR3 extends over 16 amino acids.

This clone was found once. The chain couples TRBV7-9 to TRBJ1-4, with 8 bases identical to TRBD1. CDR1 and CDR2 (germline): SEHNR, FQNEAQ (reference sequence). The CDR3 length is 15 residues. With V trimmed by 5 bases and J by 8 bases, 10 bases remained unmatched. CDR3 sequence reads: CASSVGQGEGEKLFF. In DNA form, the CDR3 reads TGTGCCAGCAGCGTCGGACAGGGAGAGGGAGAAAAACTGTTTTTT.

V usage is TRBV2 and J usage is TRBJ2-7, with D perhaps TRBD2 (5 bases). This CDR3 is 15 amino acids long. The germline CDR1 and CDR2 sequences are SNHLY and FYNNEI. V shed 4 bases and J shed 6 bases, with 19 bases lying between them. CDR3 coding DNA: TGTGCCAGCAGTGTCTCCGTATTTCTGAGCGGCGAGCAGTACTTC. This gives the protein CASSVSVFLSGEQYF. Full variable domain (outside the CDR3, taken from reference TRBV2 and TRBJ2-7): EPEVTQTPSHQVTQMGQEVILRCVPISNHLYFYWYRQILGQKVEFLVSFYNNEISEKSEIFDDQFSVERPDGSNFTLKIRSTKLEDSAMYFCASSVSVFLSGEQYFGPGTRLTVT.

Comments on this clone: This CDR3 fails to terminate in the conserved phenylalanine or tryptophan, so it likely reflects a read error. Because the CDR3's place on the DNA is in doubt, the DNA is left out and the CDR3 is given as listed by TCRdb. V and J are TRBV1 and TRBJ1-4; the table's D call TRBD1 went unverified against the DNA. TRBV1 constitutes a pseudogene. A total of 11 residues make up the CDR3, ends included. CDR3 residues: CTSSSHRAHPT.